The 25 T cell receptor beta chains in this list originate from one sample, sequenced in a study of blood T cells in healthy people across ages. A second PCR, run for about 6 to 12 cycles, used a sample-barcoded 5' primer plus a J-beta primer mix. TCRdb re-analysed the 5' RACE reads in MiXCR, keeping a single row per CDR3 protein. This table holds fewer than 900,000 distinct CDR3 sequences, 49% found once. Input material: blood. All receptors come from a woman in her sixties in good health.

The chain links TRBV10-3 to TRBJ2-1, with 11 bases identical to TRBD1. This CDR3 spans 15 amino acids. J gave up 7 bases and V 3 bases, and 5 bases lay outside the gene matches. Germline CDR1 reads ENHRY; CDR2 reads SYGVKD. CDR3 sequence reads: CAISEAGQGANEQFF. The DNA for the CDR3 is TGTGCCATCAGTGAAGCAGGACAGGGGGCGAATGAGCAGTTCTTC.

In its sample, this clonotype was seen a few times. The chain is built from TRBV10-3 and TRBJ2-1; 9 positions agree with TRBD2. Germline CDR1 ENHRY, CDR2 SYGVKD. The V and J ends lost 6 bases and 8 bases, in that order; junction bases with no gene match: 14. The CDR3 loop spans 16 amino acids. CDR3 protein: CAIRERLAVSRDEQFF. The DNA for the CDR3 is TGTGCCATCAGGGAGCGACTAGCGGTCTCAAGGGATGAGCAGTTCTTC.

The V call is TRBV20-1, the J call TRBJ2-1, with D uncertain. There are 11 residues in the CDR3. Per the germline V gene, CDR1 is DFQATT and CDR2 is SNEGSKA (reference sequence). The V and J ends lost 0 bases and 10 bases respectively, with 7 bases between them. CDR3 bases: TGCAGTGCTAGAGAGCGACTCGAGCAGTTCTTC. Protein product: CSARERLEQFF.

This clonotype was recorded a few times. DNA of the CDR3: TGTGCCAGCAGTGAAAGACCCGTAAGCTCCTACGAGCAGTACTTC. This encodes CASSERPVSSYEQYF. The J gene is TRBJ2-7, the V gene TRBV6-1; D call uncertain. Trimming removed 2 bases from V and 0 bases from J, with 11 bases in between. The CDR3 is 15 amino acids. CDR1 MNHNS and CDR2 SASEGT come from the germline V gene.

Only a few counts were recorded for this clonotype. This chain uses TRBV20-1 with TRBJ2-7; unclear D gene. Trimming stripped 3 bases from V and 0 bases from J, with 21 bases between. The CDR3 sequence is 17 residues long. Per the germline V gene, CDR1 is DFQATT and CDR2 is SNEGSKA (reference sequence). CDR3 DNA: TGCAGTGCTAGCGCGTCCTCTGGGCGATTCATCTCCTACGAGCAGTACTTC. Translating gives CSASASSGRFISYEQYF.

This clonotype was observed many times. The J gene is TRBJ2-5, the V gene TRBV7-9; D remains ambiguous. The CDR3 runs to 15 residues. From germline, CDR1 is SEHNR and CDR2 FQNEAQ (reference sequence). Trimming left V 5 bases short and J 1 base short, with 14 bases between. Here the CDR3 DNA reads TGTGCCAGCAGCCCTACTCCCGGAACCCAAGAGACCCAGTACTTC. It yields the protein CASSPTPGTQETQYF.

The chain has TRBV20-1 and TRBJ2-3; the D is unclear. Trimming took 3 bases from V and 1 from J, leaving 11 bases between them. The germline V gene has CDR1 DFQATT and CDR2 SNEGSKA (reference sequence). This CDR3 has 14 residues. The CDR3 is CSARVGFRTDTQYF. CDR3 in DNA: TGCAGTGCTAGGGTCGGGTTCCGCACAGATACGCAGTATTTT.

The chain employs TRBV3-1 and TRBJ2-5; 11 nucleotides line up with TRBD2. The junction had 8 bases not matched to a gene; V was cut back by 2 bases and J by 9 bases. The CDR3 is 15 amino acids. Germline CDR1 is LGHDT and CDR2 is YNNKEL (reference sequence). DNA for the CDR3: TGTGCCAGCAGCCAACGACTAGCGGGGACGGAGGCCCAGTACTTC. Its translation is CASSQRLAGTEAQYF.

V usage is TRBV4-3 and J usage is TRBJ2-7; 11 nucleotides line up with TRBD1. This CDR3 region has 15 residues. The V gene end was trimmed by 0 bases and the J gene end by 4 bases; junction bases not matched to a gene: 2. Looked up from germline, CDR1 is LGHNA and CDR2 is YSLEER. CDR3 nucleotides: TGCGCCAGCAGCCAAGATTGGGACAGGGGGTACGAGCAGTACTTC. It yields the protein CASSQDWDRGYEQYF.

This chain uses TRBV5-1 with TRBJ2-7; 10 bases map to TRBD2. Germline CDR1 SGHRS, CDR2 YFSETQ. V lost 0 bases and J lost 4; bases outside the gene matches: 7. This CDR3 region has 16 residues. The CDR3 region has the DNA TGCGCCAGCAGCTTGGCCGGACTAGCGGAACTTTACGAGCAGTACTTC. It translates to CASSLAGLAELYEQYF.

The chain links TRBV20-1 to TRBJ1-1, with D unresolved. Germline V gene data show CDR1 as DFQATT and CDR2 as SNEGSKA (reference sequence). CDR3 size: 14 residues. Deletions cut 3 bases from V and 0 bases from J, with 11 bases between. CDR3 sequence (DNA): TGCAGTGCTAGGGTCGGACCGCTGAACACTGAAGCTTTCTTT. Amino acid sequence: CSARVGPLNTEAFF.

The chain has TRBV9 and TRBJ2-1; 9 positions match TRBD2. The germline CDR1 and CDR2 sequences are SGDLS and YYNGEE. V was clipped by 0 bases and J by 6 bases; unmatched bases: 7. This CDR3 comprises 16 residues. Here the CDR3 reads CASSVAFSGRGNEQFF. CDR3 DNA sequence: TGTGCCAGCAGCGTAGCGTTTAGCGGGAGAGGCAATGAGCAGTTCTTC.

In its sample, this clonotype was seen a few times. The chain is built from TRBV7-2 and TRBJ1-6, with 10 positions matching TRBD1. Trimming took 4 bases from V and 0 from J; bases not matched to a gene: 6. This CDR3 has 18 amino acids. CDR1 and CDR2 from the germline V gene are SGHTA and FQGNSA. In DNA form, the CDR3 reads TGTGCCAGCAGCTCCGACAGGGGGCGAAGCTCCTATAATTCACCCCTCCACTTT. It encodes CASSSDRGRSSYNSPLHF.

The rearrangement joins TRBV10-3 to TRBJ2-7; 7 bases align to TRBD1. The CDR3 contains 12 residues. The J segment lost 7 bases and the V segment lost 2 bases, leaving 2 bases of the junction unmatched. The germline V gene encodes CDR1 ENHRY and CDR2 SYGVKD. The CDR3 coding sequence is TGTGCCATCAGTGAGCCGGACAGGGAGCAGTACTTC. Its translation: CAISEPDREQYF.

This clonotype was counted many times. This chain links TRBV5-1 with TRBJ1-1; possibly TRBD1 for D (5 bases). Between the trimmed V and J ends, which lost 3 bases and 5 bases, there was a span of 14 bases. The CDR3 contains 14 residues. Germline V lookup: CDR1 SGHRS, CDR2 YFSETQ. The CDR3 here is CASSSSGFGTEAFF. In DNA form, the CDR3 reads TGCGCCAGCAGCTCGTCAGGGTTCGGGACTGAAGCTTTCTTT. Full variable domain (rest looked up from reference TRBV5-1 and TRBJ1-1): KAGVTQTPRYLIKTRGQQVTLSCSPISGHRSVSWYQQTPGQGLQFLFEYFSETQRNKGNFPGRFSGRQFSNSRSEMNVSTLELGDSALYLCASSSSGFGTEAFFGQGTRLTVV.

The chain links TRBV7-2 to TRBJ2-1; D remains unclear. In germline, CDR1 is SGHTA, CDR2 FQGNSA. The V end was cut by 4 bases, the J end by 5 bases, with 12 bases between. The CDR3 is 14 amino acids. The CDR3, as DNA: TGTGCCAGCAGCTCATTTAGGCGGAACAATGAGCAGTTCTTC. Protein product: CASSSFRRNNEQFF.

V and J are TRBV28 and TRBJ1-1; D may be TRBD1 (5 bases). CDR1 MDHEN and CDR2 SYDVKM come from the germline V gene. The CDR3 sequence is 14 residues long. V lost 4 bases and J lost 7, with 16 bases in between. CDR3 region: CASSYGGGRREAFF. CDR3 nucleotides: TGTGCCAGCAGTTATGGGGGTGGGAGACGTGAAGCTTTCTTT.

The rearrangement uses TRBV18 and TRBJ2-5; the match to TRBD2 covers 11 bases. V lost 5 bases to trimming and J lost 4 bases; unmatched junction nucleotides: 18. CDR1 and CDR2 (germline): KGHSH, LQKENI. CDR3 length equals 19 residues. The CDR3 region has the DNA TGTGCCAGCTCAGCCACTGGGGGGACTAGCGGAGCCACTCGAGAGACCCAGTACTTC. Translated: CASSATGGTSGATRETQYF.

The chain uses TRBV7-3 and TRBJ2-3, with 8 positions matching TRBD2. The V and J ends lost 3 bases and 5 bases, in that order; junction bases with no gene match: 4. The CDR3 is 14 amino acids. CDR1 SGHTA and CDR2 FQGTGA come from the germline V gene. The CDR3 protein is CASSLTSEGDTQYF. CDR3 coding DNA: TGTGCCAGCAGCTTGACTAGCGAGGGAGATACGCAGTATTTT.

This clonotype turned up a few times. V usage is TRBV20-1 and J usage is TRBJ2-7; D may be TRBD2 (8 bases). The CDR3 consists of 17 residues. Per germline, CDR1 DFQATT and CDR2 SNEGSKA (reference sequence). V was trimmed by 2 bases and J by 0 bases, leaving 20 bases between them. This CDR3 reads CSARKGAAGETSYEQYF. As DNA, the CDR3 is TGCAGTGCTAGAAAGGGGGCAGCGGGAGAGACCTCCTACGAGCAGTACTTC.

This clonotype has a count of ten or more. Since a much larger clone is just one base distant, this may be a read error. The chain joins TRBV7-9 to TRBJ1-2, with 9 bases lining up with TRBD1. The J segment lost 2 bases and the V segment lost 4 bases, leaving 5 bases of the junction unmatched. The CDR3 totals 15 residues. CDR1 is SEHNR, CDR2 FQNEAQ, per germline (reference sequence). CDR3 protein: CASSWTGEENYGYTF. The DNA for the CDR3 is TGTGCCAGCAGCTGGACAGGGGAGGAGAACTATGGCTACACCTTC. The whole variable domain, filled in from reference TRBV7-9 and TRBJ1-2, reads DTGVSQNPRHKITKRGQNVTFRCDPISEHNRLYWYRQTLGQGPEFLTYFQNEAQLEKSRLLSDRFSAERPKGSFSTLEIQRTEQGDSAMYLCASSWTGEENYGYTFGSGTRLTVV.

Only a few counts were recorded for this clonotype. CDR3 protein: CSVVPPNTDTQYF. The CDR3, as DNA: TGCAGCGTTGTCCCCCCGAACACAGATACGCAGTATTTT. The V and J genes are TRBV29-1 and TRBJ2-3; D gene ambiguous. The V end lost 4 bases, the J end lost 2 bases, and 10 bases lay between the germline ends. CDR3 length equals 13 residues. Per the germline V gene, CDR1 is SQVTM and CDR2 is ANQGSEA.

The gene calls are TRBV7-2 and TRBJ1-3; possible D gene TRBD1, 6 bases. This CDR3 has 15 amino acids. V gave up 5 bases and J gave up 4 bases, with 15 bases separating them. Per the germline V gene, CDR1 is SGHTA and CDR2 is FQGNSA. The CDR3 nucleotides are TGTGCCAGCAGCCCCAGCCACAGGGCGGGAAACACCATATATTTT. Residues: CASSPSHRAGNTIYF.

The chain has TRBV4-2 and TRBJ2-7, with TRBD2 matching 8 bases. The CDR3 loop spans 15 amino acids. Germline loops: CDR1 LGHNA, CDR2 YNFKEQ. J gave up 2 bases and V 5 bases, and 8 bases lay outside the gene matches. Written as DNA, the CDR3 is TGTGCCAGCAGCGAAGGGAATAGCGGGACCTACGAGCAGTACTTC. This sequence encodes CASSEGNSGTYEQYF.

V and J are TRBV7-6 and TRBJ1-1, with D perhaps matching TRBD1 (5 bases). There are 15 residues in the CDR3. Germline V gene data show CDR1 as SGHVS and CDR2 as FNYEAQ. Trimming left V 2 bases short and J 4 bases short, with 14 bases between. The CDR3 loop reads CASSLMEGRGTEAFF. CDR3 DNA: TGTGCCAGCAGCTTAATGGAGGGGAGGGGCACTGAAGCTTTCTTT. Full variable domain (outside the CDR3, taken from reference TRBV7-6 and TRBJ1-1): GAGVSQSPRYKVTKRGQDVALRCDPISGHVSLYWYRQALGQGPEFLTYFNYEAQQDKSGLPNDRFSAERPEGSISTLTIQRTEQRDSAMYRCASSLMEGRGTEAFFGQGTRLTVV.